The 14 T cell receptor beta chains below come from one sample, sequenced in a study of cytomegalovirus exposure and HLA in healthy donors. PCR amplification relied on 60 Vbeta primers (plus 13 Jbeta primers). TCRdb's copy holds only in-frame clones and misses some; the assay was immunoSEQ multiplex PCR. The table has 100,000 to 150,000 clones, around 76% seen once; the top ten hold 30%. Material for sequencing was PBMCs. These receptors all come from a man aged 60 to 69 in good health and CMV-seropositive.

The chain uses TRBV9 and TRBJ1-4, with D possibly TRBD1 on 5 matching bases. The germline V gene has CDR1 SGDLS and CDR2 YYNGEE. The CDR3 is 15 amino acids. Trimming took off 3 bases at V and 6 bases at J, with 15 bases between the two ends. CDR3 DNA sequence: TGTGCCAGCAGCGGGGACGAAAGGGACTATGAAAAACTGTTTTTT. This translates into CASSGDERDYEKLFF.

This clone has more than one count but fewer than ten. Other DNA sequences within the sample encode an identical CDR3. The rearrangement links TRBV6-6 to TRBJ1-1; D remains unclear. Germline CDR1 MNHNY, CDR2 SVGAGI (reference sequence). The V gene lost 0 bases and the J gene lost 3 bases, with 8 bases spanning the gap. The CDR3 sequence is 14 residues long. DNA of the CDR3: TGTGCCAGCAGTTACTCGAGAGGAGACACTGAAGCTTTCTTT. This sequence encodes CASSYSRGDTEAFF.

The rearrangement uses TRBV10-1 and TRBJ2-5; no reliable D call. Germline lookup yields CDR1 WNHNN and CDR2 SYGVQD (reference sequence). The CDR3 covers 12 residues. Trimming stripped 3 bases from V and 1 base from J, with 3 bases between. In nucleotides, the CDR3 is TGCGCCAGCAGTGACTCCCAAGAGACCCAGTACTTC. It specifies CASSDSQETQYF.

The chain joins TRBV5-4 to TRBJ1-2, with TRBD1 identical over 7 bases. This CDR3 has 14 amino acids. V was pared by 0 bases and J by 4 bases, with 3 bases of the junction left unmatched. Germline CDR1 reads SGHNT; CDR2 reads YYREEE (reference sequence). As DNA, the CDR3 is TGTGCCAGCAGCTTGGACAGGGGTAGCTATGGCTACACCTTC. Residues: CASSLDRGSYGYTF.

In DNA, the CDR3 is TGTGCCTGGAGGGTACAGTTTACGCAGTATTTT. This encodes CAWRVQFTQYF. This sequence joins TRBV30 and TRBJ2-3; no firm D call. The CDR3 has 11 residues. CDR1 is GTSNPN and CDR2 is SVGIG in the germline V gene (reference sequence). Trimming stripped 3 bases from V and 8 bases from J, with 9 bases between.

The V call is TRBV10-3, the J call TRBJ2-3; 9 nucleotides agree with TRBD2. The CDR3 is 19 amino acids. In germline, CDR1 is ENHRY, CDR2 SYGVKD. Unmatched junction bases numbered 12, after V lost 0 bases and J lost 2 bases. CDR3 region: CAISESSGGASGITDTQYF. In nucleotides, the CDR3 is TGTGCCATCAGTGAGTCCTCAGGTGGGGCTAGCGGGATCACAGATACGCAGTATTTT.

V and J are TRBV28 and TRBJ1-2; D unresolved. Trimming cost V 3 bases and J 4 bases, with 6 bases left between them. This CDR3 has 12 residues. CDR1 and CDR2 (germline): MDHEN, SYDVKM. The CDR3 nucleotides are TGTGCCAGCAGTTTTTCTTTCTATGGCTACACCTTC. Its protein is CASSFSFYGYTF.

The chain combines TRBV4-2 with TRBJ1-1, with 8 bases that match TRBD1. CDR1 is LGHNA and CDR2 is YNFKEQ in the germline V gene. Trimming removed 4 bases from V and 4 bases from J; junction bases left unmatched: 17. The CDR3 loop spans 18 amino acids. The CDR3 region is CASSPNLVGTGGGTEAFF. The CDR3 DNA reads TGTGCCAGCAGCCCGAATTTAGTAGGGACAGGAGGAGGCACTGAAGCTTTCTTT.

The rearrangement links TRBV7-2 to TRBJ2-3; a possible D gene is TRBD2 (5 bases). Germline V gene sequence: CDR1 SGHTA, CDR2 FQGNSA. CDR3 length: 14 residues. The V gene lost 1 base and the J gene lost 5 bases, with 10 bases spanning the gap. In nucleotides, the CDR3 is TGTGCCAGCAGCTTAGGGCTAGCAGGAGATACGCAGTATTTT. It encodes CASSLGLAGDTQYF.

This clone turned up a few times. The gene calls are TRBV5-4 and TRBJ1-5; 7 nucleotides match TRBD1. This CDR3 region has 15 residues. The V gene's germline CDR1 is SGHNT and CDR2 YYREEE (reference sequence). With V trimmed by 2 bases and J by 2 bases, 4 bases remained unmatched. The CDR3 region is CASSLGQGGNQPQHF. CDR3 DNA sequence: TGTGCCAGCAGCTTAGGGCAGGGGGGCAATCAGCCCCAGCATTTT.

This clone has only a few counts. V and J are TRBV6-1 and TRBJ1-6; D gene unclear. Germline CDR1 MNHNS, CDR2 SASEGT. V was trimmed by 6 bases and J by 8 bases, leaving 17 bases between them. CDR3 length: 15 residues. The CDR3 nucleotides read TGTGCCAGCAGCCGAGTTTCGGCCGAGGATTCACCCCTCCACTTT. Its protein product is CASSRVSAEDSPLHF.

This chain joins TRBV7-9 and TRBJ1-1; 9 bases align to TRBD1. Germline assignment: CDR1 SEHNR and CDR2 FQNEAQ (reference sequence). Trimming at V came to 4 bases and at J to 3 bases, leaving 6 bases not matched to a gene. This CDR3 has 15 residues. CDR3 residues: CASSSPTGGDTEAFF. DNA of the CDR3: TGTGCCAGCAGCTCTCCGACAGGGGGGGACACTGAAGCTTTCTTT.

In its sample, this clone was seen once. CDR3 bases: TGCAGCGTTACCAGCGGGAGGAGCACAGATACGCAGTATTTT. Translation: CSVTSGRSTDTQYF. This rearrangement joins TRBV29-1 to TRBJ2-3; 9 bases agree with TRBD2. CDR1 and CDR2 (germline): SQVTM, ANQGSEA. The CDR3 totals 14 residues. V lost 5 bases and J lost 0; bases outside the gene matches: 3.

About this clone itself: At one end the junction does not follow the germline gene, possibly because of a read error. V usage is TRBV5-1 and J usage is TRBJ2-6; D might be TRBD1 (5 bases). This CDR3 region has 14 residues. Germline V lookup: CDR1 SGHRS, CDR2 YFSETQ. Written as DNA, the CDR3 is TGCGCCAGTAAACCAGTAGCTGGGGCCAACGGCCTGACTTTC. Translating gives CASKPVAGANGLTF. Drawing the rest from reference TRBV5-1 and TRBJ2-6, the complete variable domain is KAGVTQTPRYLIKTRGQQVTLSCSPISGHRSVSWYQQTPGQGLQFLFEYFSETQRNKGNFPGRFSGRQFSNSRSEMNVSTLELGDSALYLCASKPVAGANGLTFGAGSRLTVL.